One TCR beta chain is described in this entry. What this receptor recognizes is not known. No much larger clone exists at a distance of one base, and base qualities are not known. This sample stems from a study of shared clonotypes between healthy human individuals (dated by TCRdb to about 2020). Notes on the research overall: A couple of women and three men aged 18 to 49 years were included in the cohort. For each donor, CD4 naive and CD4 memory were each run on three plates, CD8 naive on two plates, and CD8 memory on one plate. The study deeply sequenced blood TCR repertoires of about five healthy adults to estimate repertoire size and the extent of clonotype sharing between individuals. Libraries were prepared and TCR repertoires were sequenced by different laboratories using diverse techniques, in order to increase sequencing depth and limit assay-specific biases. Leukapheresis yielded between about 0.94 and 9 billion PBMCs per donor. Broader findings and caveats from the paper: When four donors were compared, the shared fraction of clonotypes was roughly 4.8% for naive CD4, 3.5% to 4% for naive CD8, more than 2% for memory CD4, and less than 0.5% for memory CD8. Because the study included only a small number of donors, the genetic and exposure-history diversity represented was limited. Pairwise subsampling indicated that sequencing depth was expected to affect the degree of clonotype sharing among donors. Sampling was restricted to blood, and TCR repertoires in tissue are likely to differ from TCR repertoires in blood. Larger estimated clonotype richness was generally found for naive subsets than for memory subsets. Clonotypes shared by all four sorted-subset donors showed higher generation probabilities than non-shared clonotypes. Rarefaction of sorted-subset datasets indicated incomplete sequencing despite the large sequencing depth.

The donors were healthy, HIV-negative adults with no recently reported acute infections or vaccinations. Only Caucasian adults living in Nashville, Tennessee, USA were represented among the donors. CD8 memory samples combined magnetically selected CD45RO+ cells with CCR7-negative CD45RA+ effector memory (TemRA) cells. After blood collection by leukapheresis, PBMCs were isolated using Ficoll-Histopaque density gradient centrifugation and then cryopreserved in the vapor phase of liquid nitrogen. Purity and quantity of every magnetically sorted T cell population were checked by analytical flow cytometry. Genomic DNA was isolated from each sorted fraction and quantified by UV absorbance on a Nanodrop 2000c. Using the deep immunoSEQ assay, multiplex PCR amplified TCR CDR3 regions from genomic DNA. Extracted genomic DNA from each cell subset was distributed evenly across all wells of several immunoSEQ 96-well plates, and each plate was treated as a replicate. For sorted subsets, about 220 ng of genomic DNA, equivalent to around 29,000 T cell genomes, went into each replicate PCR. Purified libraries were quantified with a Qubit 3.0 fluorometer, sized on a Bioanalyzer 2100, and re-quantified with the KAPA Library Quantification kit. Every immunoSEQ 96-well plate was sequenced on a dedicated single-read 150-cycle Illumina NextSeq 550 flow cell. Regarding the original processing steps: Because only junctional sequences without quality scores were contained in the immunoSEQ output, filtering matching that applied to full-length reads could not be performed. To assign V/J genes and CDR3, sequences were annotated against IMGT germline references using PyIR, a Python wrapper for IgBLAST v1.9. Reads with weak V/J assignments (E-value above 1e-6), missing CDR3, stop codons, out-of-frame junctions, or ambiguous translated residues were removed. V3J clonotypes were defined as sequences sharing the same inferred V gene, J gene, and CDR3 amino acid sequence. Percentage overlap between repertoires was computed as shared unique clonotypes divided by the size of the smaller repertoire. Richness of each repertoire was evaluated using RTK rarefaction, the Chao1 estimator, and Recon v2.1 estimates of unobserved clonotypes. OLGA was used to compute generation probabilities for all TCRbeta clonotypes that the gDNA method yielded from a few donors. TCRdb mirrors the immuneACCESS table, restricted to in-frame sequences. Some clones are absent from its copies; in checked studies, under half trace to an unresolved V gene, and the reason for the others is unknown. That table gives V, J and clone size, and the DNA gave D and trimming. This sample holds around 690,000 clones; roughly 91% were observed only once. 34% of the sample belongs to the ten largest clones.

From the cysteine through the phenylalanine, the CDR3 covers 14 amino acids. The only DNA kept is the CDR3, 42 bases in frame from the first base. Trimming at the junction amounts to 4 bases on V and 7 bases on J, and the germline ends lie 17 bases apart. The germline V gene specifies SQVTM as CDR1 and ANQGSEA as CDR2. Input material: memory CD8+ T cells from PBMCs. Explained via the paper, the cell subset or site label denotes: CD45RO+ cells pooled with CCR7-negative TemRA cells. The sequence joins TRBV29-1 to TRBJ2-1; the D assignment is uncertain and may be TRBD1 or TRBD2, with 5 bases supporting each. The receptor was isolated from a man aged 18 to 30 in good health. Some clones in this sample may be carry-over from other donors' samples. In nucleotides, the sequence is TGCAGCGTTGTGGGTGGGACGCTTTCGAATGAGCAGTTCTTC. Its protein is CSVVGGTLSNEQFF.